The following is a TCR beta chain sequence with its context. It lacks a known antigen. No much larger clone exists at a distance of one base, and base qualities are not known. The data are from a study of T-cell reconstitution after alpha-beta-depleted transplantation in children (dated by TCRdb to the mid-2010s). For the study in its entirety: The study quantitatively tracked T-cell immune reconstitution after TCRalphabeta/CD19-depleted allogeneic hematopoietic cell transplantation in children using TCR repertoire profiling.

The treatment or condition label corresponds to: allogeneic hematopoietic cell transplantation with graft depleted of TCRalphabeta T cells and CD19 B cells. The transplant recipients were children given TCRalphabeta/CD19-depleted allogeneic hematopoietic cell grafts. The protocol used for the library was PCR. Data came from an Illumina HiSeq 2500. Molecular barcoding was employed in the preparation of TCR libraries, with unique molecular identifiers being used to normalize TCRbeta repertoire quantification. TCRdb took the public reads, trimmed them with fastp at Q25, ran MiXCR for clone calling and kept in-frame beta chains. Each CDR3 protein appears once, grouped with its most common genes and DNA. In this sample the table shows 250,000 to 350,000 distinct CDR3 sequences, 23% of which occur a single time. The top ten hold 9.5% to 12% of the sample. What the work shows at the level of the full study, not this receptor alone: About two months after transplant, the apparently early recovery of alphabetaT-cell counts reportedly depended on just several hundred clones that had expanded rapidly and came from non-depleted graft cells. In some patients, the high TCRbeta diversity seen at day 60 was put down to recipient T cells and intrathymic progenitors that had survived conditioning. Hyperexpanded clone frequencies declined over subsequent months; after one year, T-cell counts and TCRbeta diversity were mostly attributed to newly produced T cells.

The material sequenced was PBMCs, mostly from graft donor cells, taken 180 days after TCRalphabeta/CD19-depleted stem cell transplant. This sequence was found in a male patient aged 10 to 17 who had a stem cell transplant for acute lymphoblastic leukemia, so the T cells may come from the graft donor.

In nucleotides, the sequence is TGTGCCAGCAGCGCCAGGGCTGTCTCGAACACCGGGGAGCTGTTTTTT. This gives the protein CASSARAVSNTGELFF. Here the chain combines TRBV7-2 and TRBJ2-2; TRBD1 is perhaps the D gene, given 5 matching bases. CDR1 and CDR2 (SGHTA, FQGNSA) derive from the germline V gene. CDR3 length: 16 amino acids, cysteine to phenylalanine. Left in the record is the CDR3 DNA by itself, 48 bases read in frame from the first base. V is reduced by 5 bases and J by 0 bases, leaving a spacing of 13 bases between them.